Sequencing of this T cell receptor (beta chain) was carried out in a study of T cells expressing NK-cell markers. Overall study findings and caveats: Unclear, still, was the HCMV specificity of the expanded NKG2C+ T cell clones. The dominant NKG2C+ clonotypes represented roughly 1.0-7.5% of CD8+ T cells in over 5 donors.

The CDR3 spans 14 residues. Germline V lookup: CDR1 MGHRA, CDR2 YSYEKL. For this clonotype: What it binds is unknown.

For each CDR3 protein, TCRdb gives one entry from its re-call of the 5' RACE reads, without DNA. This sample's table has 400,000 to 450,000 distinct CDR3 sequences. The receptor was isolated from a woman aged 18-70 years in good health. V usage is TRBV4-1 and J usage is TRBJ1-1; TCRdb selects TRBD1, and the lack of DNA leaves this call unchecked. The sequenced sample consisted of blood T cells: a sorted CD56 or NKG2C T cell subset, CD4+ or CD8+ T cells, or bulk PBMC T cells (not recorded which). The CDR3 here is CASSPGQGNPEAFF.